Reported below is one TCR beta chain. The antigen this receptor binds is unknown. Per-base qualities were not stored, and no clone one base away is much larger. This record belongs to a study of technical replicates of blood from several donors (dated by TCRdb to between 2016 and 2019). Library preparation employed the immunoSEQ multiplex PCR assay. Here the immuneACCESS table is served through TCRdb, limited to in-frame sequences with V and J called. Missing clones are a known gap in these copies; in checked studies unresolved V genes cover under half, and the rest lacks a known reason. The sample table holds fewer than 90,000 clones, of which nearly 98% were seen once. The ten largest make up approximately 0.21% of the sample. From the cysteine up to the phenylalanine, the CDR3 has a length of 16 residues. Only CDR3 DNA is held: 48 bases, read in frame from base 1. Clipping removes 4 bases from V and 8 bases from J, with 11 as the unmatched junction base count. CDR1 and CDR2 are read off the germline V gene as ENHRY and SYGVKD.

The sequenced material came from T cells isolated from PBMCs. The chain couples TRBV10-3 to TRBJ2-6; 7 middle bases align to TRBD1. The source of this sequence is a human donor in good health. The CDR3 protein is CAISVNPTGLTNVLTF. Here is the DNA: TGTGCCATCAGTGTTAACCCGACAGGGTTGACCAACGTCCTGACTTTC.